Detailed here is one T cell receptor (beta chain). The antigen is unknown. V lost 2 bases and J 3 bases, leaving 14 bases between the germline ends. The CDR3 length is 16 residues. Germline V lookup: CDR1 SGHAT, CDR2 FQNNGV. This sample stems from a study of cytomegalovirus exposure and HLA in healthy donors. Study outcomes and limitations: Cytomegalovirus association was listed for around 170 TCR beta chains. Reportedly, diagnosis of cytomegalovirus status by the classifier showed high specificity and sensitivity. Across donors, most TCRs were seen rarely, yet some public ones were widespread. The tendency of first-cohort TCR clusters to co-occur in the approximately 120 validation repertoires was identified by a subsequent analysis.

Data came from immunoSEQ multiplex PCR; TCRdb stores just in-frame clones and leaves some out. The sample contains some 150,000 clones, around 87% of which appear only once. The source of this sequence is a woman aged 30 to 39 in good health and CMV-seronegative. Sequences were obtained from PBMCs. The V gene is TRBV11-2, the J gene TRBJ1-3, with D perhaps matching TRBD1 (5 bases). The CDR3 spells CASSLRNQGFGNTIYF. The CDR3 nucleotides are TGTGCCAGCAGCTTACGGAATCAGGGCTTTGGAAACACCATATATTTT.